This T cell receptor (beta chain) was found in a study of shared clonotypes between healthy human individuals. General observations from the study: Incomplete sequencing of sorted subsets was indicated by rarefaction despite large depth. A few donors held 4.5% to 5% of naive CD4 clonotypes in common.

The data were produced by immunoSEQ multiplex PCR, yet TCRdb's version contains in-frame clones alone and is incomplete. The data show around 2,000,000 clones, about 95% seen once. The naive CD8 fraction comprised CD45RO-negative cells positively selected for CCR7 and excluded terminally differentiated effector memory CD45RA+ cells. A remark on this clone: Antigen specificity is unknown.

The V end was cut by 0 bases, the J end by 2 bases, with 17 bases between. The CDR3 runs 17 residues. Germline CDR1 SGHKS, CDR2 YYEKEE (reference sequence). This chain links TRBV5-5 with TRBJ2-5; a possible D gene is TRBD2 (7 bases). Material: naive CD8+ T cells sorted from blood. The TCR sequence derives from a man between 18 and 35 years old in good health. The CDR3 reads CASSLGLKGEGQETQYF. CDR3 sequence (DNA): TGTGCCAGCAGCTTGGGACTCAAGGGGGAGGGACAAGAGACCCAGTACTTC.